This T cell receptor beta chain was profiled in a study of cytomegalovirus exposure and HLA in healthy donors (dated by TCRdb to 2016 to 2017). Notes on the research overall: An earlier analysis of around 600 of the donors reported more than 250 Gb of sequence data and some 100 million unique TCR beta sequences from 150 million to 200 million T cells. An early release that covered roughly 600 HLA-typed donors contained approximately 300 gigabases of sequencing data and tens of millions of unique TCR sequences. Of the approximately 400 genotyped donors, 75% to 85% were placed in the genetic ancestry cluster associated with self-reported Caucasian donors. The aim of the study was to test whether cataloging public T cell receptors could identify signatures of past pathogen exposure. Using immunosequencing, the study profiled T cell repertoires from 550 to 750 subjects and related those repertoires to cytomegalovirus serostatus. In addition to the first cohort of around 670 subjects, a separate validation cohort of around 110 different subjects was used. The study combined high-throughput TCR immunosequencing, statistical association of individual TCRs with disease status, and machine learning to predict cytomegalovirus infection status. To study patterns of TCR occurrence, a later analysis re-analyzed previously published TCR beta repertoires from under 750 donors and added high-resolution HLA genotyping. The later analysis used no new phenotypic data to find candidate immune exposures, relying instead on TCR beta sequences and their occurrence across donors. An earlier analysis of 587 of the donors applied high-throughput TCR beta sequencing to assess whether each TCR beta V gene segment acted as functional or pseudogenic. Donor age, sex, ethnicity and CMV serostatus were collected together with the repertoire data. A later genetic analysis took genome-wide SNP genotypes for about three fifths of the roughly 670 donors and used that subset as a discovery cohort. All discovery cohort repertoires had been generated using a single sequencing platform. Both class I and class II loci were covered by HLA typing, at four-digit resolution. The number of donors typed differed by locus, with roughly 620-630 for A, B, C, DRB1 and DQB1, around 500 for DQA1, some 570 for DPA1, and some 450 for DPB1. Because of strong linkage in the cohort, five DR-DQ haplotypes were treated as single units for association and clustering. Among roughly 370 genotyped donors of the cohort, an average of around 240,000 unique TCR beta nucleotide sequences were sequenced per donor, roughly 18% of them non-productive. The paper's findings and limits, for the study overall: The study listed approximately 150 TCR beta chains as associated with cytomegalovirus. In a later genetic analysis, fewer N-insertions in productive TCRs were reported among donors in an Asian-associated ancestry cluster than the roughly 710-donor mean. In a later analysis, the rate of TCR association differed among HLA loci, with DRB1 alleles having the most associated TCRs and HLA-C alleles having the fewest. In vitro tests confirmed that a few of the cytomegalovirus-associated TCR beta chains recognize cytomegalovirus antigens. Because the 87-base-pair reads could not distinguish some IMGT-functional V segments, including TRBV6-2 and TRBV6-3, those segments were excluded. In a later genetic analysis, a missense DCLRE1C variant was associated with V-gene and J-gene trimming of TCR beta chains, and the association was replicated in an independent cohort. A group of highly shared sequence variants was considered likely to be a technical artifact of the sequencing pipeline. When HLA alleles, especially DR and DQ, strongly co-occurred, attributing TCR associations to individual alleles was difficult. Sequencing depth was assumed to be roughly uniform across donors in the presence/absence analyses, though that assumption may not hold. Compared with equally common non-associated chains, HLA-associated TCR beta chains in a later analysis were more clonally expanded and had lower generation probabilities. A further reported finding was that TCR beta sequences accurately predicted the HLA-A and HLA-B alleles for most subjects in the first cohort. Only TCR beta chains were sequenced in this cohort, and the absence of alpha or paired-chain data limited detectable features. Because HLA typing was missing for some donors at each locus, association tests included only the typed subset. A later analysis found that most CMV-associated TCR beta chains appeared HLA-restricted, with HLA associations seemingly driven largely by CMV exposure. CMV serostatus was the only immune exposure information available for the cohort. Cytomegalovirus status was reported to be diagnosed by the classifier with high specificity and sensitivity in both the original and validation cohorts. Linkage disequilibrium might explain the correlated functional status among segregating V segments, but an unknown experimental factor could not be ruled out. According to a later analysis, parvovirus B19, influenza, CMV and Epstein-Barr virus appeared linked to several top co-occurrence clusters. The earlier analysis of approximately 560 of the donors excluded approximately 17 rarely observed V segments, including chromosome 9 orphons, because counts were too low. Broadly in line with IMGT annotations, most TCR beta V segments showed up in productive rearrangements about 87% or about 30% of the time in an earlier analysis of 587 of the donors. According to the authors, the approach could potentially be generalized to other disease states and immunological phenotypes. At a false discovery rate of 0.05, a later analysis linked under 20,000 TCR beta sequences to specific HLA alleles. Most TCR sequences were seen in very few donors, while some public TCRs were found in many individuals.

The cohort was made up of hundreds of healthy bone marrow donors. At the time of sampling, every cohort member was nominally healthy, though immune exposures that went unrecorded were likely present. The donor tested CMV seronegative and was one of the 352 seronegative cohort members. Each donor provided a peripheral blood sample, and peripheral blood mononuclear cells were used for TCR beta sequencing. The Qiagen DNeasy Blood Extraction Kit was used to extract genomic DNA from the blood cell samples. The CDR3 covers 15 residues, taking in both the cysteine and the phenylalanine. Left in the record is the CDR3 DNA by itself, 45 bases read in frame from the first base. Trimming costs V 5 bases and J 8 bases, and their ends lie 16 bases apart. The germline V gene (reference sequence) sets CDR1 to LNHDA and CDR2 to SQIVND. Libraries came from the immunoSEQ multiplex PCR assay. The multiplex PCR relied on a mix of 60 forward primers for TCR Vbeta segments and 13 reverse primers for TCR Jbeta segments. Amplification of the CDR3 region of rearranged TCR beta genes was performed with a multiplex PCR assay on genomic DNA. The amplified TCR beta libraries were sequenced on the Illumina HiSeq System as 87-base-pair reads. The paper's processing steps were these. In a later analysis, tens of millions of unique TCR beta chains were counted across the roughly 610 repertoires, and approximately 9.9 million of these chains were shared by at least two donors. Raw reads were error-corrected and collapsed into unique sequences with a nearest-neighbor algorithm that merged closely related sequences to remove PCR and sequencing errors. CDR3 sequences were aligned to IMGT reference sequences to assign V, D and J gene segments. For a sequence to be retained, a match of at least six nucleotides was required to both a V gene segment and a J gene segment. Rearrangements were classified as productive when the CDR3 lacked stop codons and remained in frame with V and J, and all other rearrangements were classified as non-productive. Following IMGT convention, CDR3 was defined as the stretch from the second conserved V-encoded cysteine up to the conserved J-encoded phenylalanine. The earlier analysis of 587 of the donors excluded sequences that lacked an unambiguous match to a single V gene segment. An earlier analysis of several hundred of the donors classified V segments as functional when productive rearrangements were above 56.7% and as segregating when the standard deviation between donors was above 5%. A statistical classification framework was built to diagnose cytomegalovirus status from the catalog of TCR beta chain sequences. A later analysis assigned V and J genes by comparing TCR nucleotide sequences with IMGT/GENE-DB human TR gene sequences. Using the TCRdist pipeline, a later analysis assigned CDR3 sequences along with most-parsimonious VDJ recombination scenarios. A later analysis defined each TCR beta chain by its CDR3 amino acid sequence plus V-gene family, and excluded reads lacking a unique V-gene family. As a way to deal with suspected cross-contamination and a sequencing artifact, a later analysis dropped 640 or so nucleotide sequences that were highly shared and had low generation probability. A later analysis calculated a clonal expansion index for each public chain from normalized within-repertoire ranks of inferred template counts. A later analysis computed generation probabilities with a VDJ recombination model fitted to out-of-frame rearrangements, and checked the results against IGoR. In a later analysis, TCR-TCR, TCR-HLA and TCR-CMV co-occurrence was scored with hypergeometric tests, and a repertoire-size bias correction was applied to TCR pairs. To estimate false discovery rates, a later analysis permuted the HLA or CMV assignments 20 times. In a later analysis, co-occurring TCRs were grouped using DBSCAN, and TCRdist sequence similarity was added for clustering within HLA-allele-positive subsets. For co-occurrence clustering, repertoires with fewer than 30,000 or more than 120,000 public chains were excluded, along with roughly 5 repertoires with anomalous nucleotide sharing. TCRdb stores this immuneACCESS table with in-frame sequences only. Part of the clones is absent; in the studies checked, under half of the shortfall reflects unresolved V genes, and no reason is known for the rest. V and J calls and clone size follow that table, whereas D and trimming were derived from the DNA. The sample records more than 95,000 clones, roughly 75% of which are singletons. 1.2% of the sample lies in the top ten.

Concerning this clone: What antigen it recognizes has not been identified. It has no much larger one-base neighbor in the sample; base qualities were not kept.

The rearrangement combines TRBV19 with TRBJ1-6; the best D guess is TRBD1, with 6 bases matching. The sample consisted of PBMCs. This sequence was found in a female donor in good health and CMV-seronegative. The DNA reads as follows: TGTGCCAGTAGTTCCGAGCCAGGGGTAGATTCACCCCTCCACTTT. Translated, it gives CASSSEPGVDSPLHF.